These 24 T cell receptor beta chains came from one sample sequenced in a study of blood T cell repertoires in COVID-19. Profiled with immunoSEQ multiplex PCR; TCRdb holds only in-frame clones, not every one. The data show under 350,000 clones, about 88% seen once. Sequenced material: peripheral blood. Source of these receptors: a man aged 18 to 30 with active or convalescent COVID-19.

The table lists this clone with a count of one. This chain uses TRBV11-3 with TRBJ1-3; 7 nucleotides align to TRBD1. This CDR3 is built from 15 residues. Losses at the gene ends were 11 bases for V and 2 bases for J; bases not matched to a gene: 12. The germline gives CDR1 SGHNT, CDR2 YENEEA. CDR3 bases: TGTGCCGACCCCATCGACAGGGTTGCTGGAAACACCATATATTTT. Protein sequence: CADPIDRVAGNTIYF. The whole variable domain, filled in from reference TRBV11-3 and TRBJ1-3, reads EAGVVQSPRYKIIEKKQPVAFWCNPISGHNTLYWYLQNLGQGPELLIRYENEEAVDDSQLPKDRFSAERLKGVDSTLKIQPAELGDSAVYLCADPIDRVAGNTIYFGEGSWLTVV.

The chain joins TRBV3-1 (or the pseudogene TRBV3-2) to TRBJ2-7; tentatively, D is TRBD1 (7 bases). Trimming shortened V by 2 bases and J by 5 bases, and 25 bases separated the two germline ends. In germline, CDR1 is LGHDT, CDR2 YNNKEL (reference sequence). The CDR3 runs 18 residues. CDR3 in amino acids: CASSQTSPSEGANDEQYF. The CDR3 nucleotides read TGTGCCAGCAGCCAAACTAGCCCCTCGGAGGGGGCAAACGACGAGCAGTACTTC.

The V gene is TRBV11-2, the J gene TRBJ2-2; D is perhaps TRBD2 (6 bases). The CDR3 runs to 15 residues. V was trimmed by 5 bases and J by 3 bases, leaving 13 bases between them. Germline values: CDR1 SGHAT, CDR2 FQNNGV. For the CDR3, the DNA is TGTGCCAGCAGCCTACGGGACTCCCACACCGGGGAGCTGTTTTTT. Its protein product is CASSLRDSHTGELFF.

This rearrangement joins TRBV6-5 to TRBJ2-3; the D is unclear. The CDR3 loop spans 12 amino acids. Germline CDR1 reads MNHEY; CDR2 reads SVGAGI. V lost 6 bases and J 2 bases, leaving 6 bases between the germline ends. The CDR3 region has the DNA TGTGCCAGCAGCACAGACACAGATACGCAGTATTTT. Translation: CASSTDTDTQYF.

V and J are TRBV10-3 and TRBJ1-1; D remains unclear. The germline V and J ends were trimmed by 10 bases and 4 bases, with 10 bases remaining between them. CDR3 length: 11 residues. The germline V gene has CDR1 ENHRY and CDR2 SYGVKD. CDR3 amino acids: CATLEGTEAFF. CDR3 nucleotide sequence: TGTGCCACCCTCGAGGGCACTGAAGCTTTCTTT.

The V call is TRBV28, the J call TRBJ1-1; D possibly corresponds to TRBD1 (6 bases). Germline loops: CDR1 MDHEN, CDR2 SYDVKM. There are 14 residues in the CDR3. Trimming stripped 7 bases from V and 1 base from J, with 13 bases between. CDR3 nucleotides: TGTGCCAGCACCCCGGGGGGGGCGAACACTGAAGCTTTCTTT. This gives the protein CASTPGGANTEAFF.

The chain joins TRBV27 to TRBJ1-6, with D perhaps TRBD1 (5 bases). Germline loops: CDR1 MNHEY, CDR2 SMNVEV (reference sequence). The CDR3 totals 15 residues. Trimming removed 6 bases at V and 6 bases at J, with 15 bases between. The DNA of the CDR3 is TGTGCCAGCAGCCCAATGACAGTAGTTAATTCACCCCTCCACTTT. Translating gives CASSPMTVVNSPLHF.

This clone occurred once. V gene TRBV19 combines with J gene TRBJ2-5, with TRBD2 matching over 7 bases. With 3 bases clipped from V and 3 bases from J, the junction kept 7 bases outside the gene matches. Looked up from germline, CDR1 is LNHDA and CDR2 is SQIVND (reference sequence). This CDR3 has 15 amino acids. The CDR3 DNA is TGTGCCAGTAGTATCTTTGAGAGCGGGGAAGAGACCCAGTACTTC. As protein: CASSIFESGEETQYF.

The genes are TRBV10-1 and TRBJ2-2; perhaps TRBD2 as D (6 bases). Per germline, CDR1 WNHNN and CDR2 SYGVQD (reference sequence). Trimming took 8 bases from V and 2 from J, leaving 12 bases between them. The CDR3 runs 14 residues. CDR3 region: CASGEAENTGELFF. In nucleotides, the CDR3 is TGCGCCAGCGGGGAGGCCGAAAACACCGGGGAGCTGTTTTTT.

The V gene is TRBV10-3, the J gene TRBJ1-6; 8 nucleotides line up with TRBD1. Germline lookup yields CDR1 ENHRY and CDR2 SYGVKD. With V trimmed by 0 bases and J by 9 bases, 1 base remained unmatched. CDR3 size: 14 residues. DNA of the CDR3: TGTGCCATCAGTGAGTCGACAGGGGTTTCACCCCTCCACTTT. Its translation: CAISESTGVSPLHF.

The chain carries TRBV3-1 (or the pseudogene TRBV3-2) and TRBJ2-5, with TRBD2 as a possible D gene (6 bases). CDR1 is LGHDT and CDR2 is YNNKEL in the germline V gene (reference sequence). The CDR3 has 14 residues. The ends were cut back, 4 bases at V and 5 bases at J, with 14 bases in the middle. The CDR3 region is CASSPIGRGETQYF. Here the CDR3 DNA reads TGTGCCAGCAGCCCGATAGGACGGGGGGAGACCCAGTACTTC.

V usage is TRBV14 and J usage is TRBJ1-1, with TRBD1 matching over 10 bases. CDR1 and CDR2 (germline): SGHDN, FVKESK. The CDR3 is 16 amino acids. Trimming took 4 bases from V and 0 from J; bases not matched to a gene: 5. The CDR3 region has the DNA TGTGCCAGCAGCCGGGACAGGGGTAACATGAACACTGAAGCTTTCTTT. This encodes CASSRDRGNMNTEAFF.

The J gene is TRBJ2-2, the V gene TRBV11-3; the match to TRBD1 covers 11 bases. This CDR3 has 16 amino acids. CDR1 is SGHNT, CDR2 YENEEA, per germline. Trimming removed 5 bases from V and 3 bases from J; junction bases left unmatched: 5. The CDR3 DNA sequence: TGTGCCAGCAGCGGACAGGGGGCGGCGGACACCGGGGAGCTGTTTTTT. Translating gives CASSGQGAADTGELFF.

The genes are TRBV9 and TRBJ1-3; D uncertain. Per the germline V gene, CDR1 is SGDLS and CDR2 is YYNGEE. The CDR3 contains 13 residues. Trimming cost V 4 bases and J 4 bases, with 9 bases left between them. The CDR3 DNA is TGTGCCAGCAGCCCCGGGTCAGGAAACACCATATATTTT. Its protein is CASSPGSGNTIYF.

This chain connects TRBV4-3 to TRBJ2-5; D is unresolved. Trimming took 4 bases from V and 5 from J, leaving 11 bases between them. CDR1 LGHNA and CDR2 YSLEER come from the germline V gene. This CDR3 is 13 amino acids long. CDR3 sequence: CASSPRTRETQYF. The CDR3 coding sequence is TGCGCCAGCAGCCCCCGCACGAGGGAGACCCAGTACTTC.

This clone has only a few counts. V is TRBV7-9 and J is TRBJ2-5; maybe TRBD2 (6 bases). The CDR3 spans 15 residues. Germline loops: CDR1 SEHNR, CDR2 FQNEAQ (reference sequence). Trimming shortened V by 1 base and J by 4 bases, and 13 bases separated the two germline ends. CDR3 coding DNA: TGTGCCAGCAGCTTAGGGATGGGGGAGGCAGAGACCCAGTACTTC. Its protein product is CASSLGMGEAETQYF.

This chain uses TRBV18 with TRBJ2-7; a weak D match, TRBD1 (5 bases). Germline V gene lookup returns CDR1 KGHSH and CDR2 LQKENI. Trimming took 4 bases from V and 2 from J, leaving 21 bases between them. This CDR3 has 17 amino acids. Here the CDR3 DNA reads TGTGCCAGCTCACTTTATACTCCCCAGACAGCCACCTACGAGCAGTACTTC. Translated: CASSLYTPQTATYEQYF.

The CDR3: CASRSAGEGNEQFF. The CDR3 bases are TGTGCCAGCAGGTCCGCGGGGGAGGGCAATGAGCAGTTCTTC. The chain carries TRBV9 and TRBJ2-1; TRBD2 agrees at 7 bases. After removal of 5 bases from V and 6 bases from J, the junction contained 8 bases not matched to a gene. The CDR3 is made up of 14 amino acids. CDR1 is SGDLS, CDR2 YYNGEE, per germline.

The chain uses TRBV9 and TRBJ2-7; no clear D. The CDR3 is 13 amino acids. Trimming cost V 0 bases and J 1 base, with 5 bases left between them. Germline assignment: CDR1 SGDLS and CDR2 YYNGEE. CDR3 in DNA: TGTGCCAGCAGCGTAGACCAGTCCTACGAGCAGTACTTC. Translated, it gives CASSVDQSYEQYF. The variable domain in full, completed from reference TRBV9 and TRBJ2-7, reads DSGVTQTPKHLITATGQRVTLRCSPRSGDLSVYWYQQSLDQGLQFLIQYYNGEERAKGNILERFSAQQFPDLHSELNLSSLELGDSALYFCASSVDQSYEQYFGPGTRLTVT.

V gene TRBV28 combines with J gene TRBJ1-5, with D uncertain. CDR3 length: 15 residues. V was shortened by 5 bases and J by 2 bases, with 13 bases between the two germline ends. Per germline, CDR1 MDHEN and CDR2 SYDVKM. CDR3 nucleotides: TGTGCCAGCAGTGCGGCGGGTAAAGGCAATCAGCCCCAGCATTTT. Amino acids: CASSAAGKGNQPQHF.

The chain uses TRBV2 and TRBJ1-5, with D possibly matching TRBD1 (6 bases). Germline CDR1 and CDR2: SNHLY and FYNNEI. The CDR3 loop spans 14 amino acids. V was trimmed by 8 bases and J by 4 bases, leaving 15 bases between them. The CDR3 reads CASQATGRNQPQHF. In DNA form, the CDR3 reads TGTGCCAGCCAGGCTACAGGGAGAAATCAGCCCCAGCATTTT.

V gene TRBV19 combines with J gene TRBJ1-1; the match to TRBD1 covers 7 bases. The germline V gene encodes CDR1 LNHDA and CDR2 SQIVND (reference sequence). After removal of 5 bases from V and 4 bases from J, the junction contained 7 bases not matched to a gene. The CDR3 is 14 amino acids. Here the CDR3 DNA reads TGTGCCAGTAGTCTGACAGGGATTAGCACTGAAGCTTTCTTT. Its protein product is CASSLTGISTEAFF. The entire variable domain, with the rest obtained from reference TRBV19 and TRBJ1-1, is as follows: DGGITQSPKYLFRKEGQNVTLSCEQNLNHDAMYWYRQDPGQGLRLIYYSQIVNDFQKGDIAEGYSVSREKKESFPLTVTSAQKNPTAFYLCASSLTGISTEAFFGQGTRLTVV.

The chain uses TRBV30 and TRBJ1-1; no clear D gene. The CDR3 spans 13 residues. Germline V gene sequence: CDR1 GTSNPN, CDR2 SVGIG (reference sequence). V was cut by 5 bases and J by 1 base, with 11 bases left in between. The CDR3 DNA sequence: TGTGCCTGGGCCCCGCGGAGGAACACTGAAGCTTTCTTT. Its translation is CAWAPRRNTEAFF.

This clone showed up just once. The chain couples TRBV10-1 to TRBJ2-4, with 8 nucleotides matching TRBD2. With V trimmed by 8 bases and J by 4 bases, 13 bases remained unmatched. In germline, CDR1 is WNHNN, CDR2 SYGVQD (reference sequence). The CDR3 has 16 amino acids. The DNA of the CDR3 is TGCGCCAGCGAGCCCAGAATAGTAGCGGGGAAAAACATTCAGTACTTC. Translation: CASEPRIVAGKNIQYF.